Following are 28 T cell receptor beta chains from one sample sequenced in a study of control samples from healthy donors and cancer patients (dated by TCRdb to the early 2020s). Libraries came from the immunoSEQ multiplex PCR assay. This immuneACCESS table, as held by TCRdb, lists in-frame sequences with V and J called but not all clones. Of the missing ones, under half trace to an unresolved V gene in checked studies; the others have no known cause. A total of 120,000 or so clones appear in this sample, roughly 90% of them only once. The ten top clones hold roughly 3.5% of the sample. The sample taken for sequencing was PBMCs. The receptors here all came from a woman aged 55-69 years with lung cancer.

The CDR3 sequence: CASSPKGDYNEQFF. CDR3 DNA sequence: TGTGCCAGCAGCCCAAAGGGGGATTACAATGAGCAGTTCTTC. This chain joins TRBV7-9 and TRBJ2-1; D possibly corresponds to TRBD1 (6 bases). The CDR3 consists of 14 residues. CDR1 and CDR2 from the germline V gene are SEHNR and FQNEAQ (reference sequence). V lost 5 bases, J lost 4 bases, and 12 bases lay in between.

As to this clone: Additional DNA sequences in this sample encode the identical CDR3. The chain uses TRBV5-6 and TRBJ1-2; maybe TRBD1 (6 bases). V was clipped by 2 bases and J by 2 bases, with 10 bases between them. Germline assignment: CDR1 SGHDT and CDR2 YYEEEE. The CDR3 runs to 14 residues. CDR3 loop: CASSFRDTNYGYTF. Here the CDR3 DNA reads TGTGCCAGCAGCTTCCGGGACACGAACTATGGCTACACCTTC.

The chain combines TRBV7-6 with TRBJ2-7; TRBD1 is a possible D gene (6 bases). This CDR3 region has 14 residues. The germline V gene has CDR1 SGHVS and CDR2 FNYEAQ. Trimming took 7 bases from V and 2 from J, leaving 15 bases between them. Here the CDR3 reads CASTQGPNTYEQYF. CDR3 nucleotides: TGTGCCAGCACACAGGGTCCTAATACCTACGAGCAGTACTTC. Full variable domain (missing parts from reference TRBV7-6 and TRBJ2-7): GAGVSQSPRYKVTKRGQDVALRCDPISGHVSLYWYRQALGQGPEFLTYFNYEAQQDKSGLPNDRFSAERPEGSISTLTIQRTEQRDSAMYRCASTQGPNTYEQYFGPGTRLTVT.

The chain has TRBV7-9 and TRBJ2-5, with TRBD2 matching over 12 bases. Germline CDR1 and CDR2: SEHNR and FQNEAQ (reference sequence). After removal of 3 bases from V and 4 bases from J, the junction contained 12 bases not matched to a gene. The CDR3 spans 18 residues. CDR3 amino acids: CASSFGGGRTSGAETQYF. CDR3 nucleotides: TGTGCCAGCAGCTTCGGGGGAGGGCGGACTAGCGGGGCAGAGACCCAGTACTTC.

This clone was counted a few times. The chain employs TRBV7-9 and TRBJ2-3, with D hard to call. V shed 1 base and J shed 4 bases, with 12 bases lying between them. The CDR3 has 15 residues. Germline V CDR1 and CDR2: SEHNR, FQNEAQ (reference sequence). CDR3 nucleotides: TGTGCCAGCAGCTTAGGTAGCCTCTTTCCAGATACGCAGTATTTT. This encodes CASSLGSLFPDTQYF. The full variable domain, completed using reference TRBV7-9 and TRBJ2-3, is DTGVSQNPRHKITKRGQNVTFRCDPISEHNRLYWYRQTLGQGPEFLTYFQNEAQLEKSRLLSDRFSAERPKGSFSTLEIQRTEQGDSAMYLCASSLGSLFPDTQYFGPGTRLTVL.

This CDR3 is CASSQTGQNEKLFF. DNA of the CDR3: TGTGCCAGCAGCCAGACAGGCCAGAATGAAAAACTGTTTTTT. The J gene is TRBJ1-4, the V gene TRBV4-2; weak D call: TRBD1 (6 bases). The V gene's germline CDR1 is LGHNA and CDR2 YNFKEQ. Between the trimmed V and J ends, which lost 3 bases and 5 bases, there was a span of 10 bases. The CDR3 sequence is 14 residues long.

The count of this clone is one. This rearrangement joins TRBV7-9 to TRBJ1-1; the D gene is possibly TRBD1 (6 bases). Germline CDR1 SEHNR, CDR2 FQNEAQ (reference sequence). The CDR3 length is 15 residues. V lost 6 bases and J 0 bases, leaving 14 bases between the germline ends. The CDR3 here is CASSKGQSLNTEAFF. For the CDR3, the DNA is TGTGCCAGCAGTAAAGGACAGTCCCTGAACACTGAAGCTTTCTTT.

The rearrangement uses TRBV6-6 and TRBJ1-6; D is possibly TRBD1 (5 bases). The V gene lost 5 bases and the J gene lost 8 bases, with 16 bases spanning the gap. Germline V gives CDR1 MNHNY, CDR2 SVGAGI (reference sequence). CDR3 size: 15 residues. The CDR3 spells CASSTPGRDDSPLHF. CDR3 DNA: TGTGCCAGCAGTACCCCGGGCAGGGATGATTCACCCCTCCACTTT.

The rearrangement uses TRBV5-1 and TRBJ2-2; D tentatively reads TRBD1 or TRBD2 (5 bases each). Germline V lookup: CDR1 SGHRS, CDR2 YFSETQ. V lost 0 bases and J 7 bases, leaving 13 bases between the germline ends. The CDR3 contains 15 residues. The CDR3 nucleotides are TGCGCCAGCAGCTTGGATCCAGGGACGGTCGGGGAGCTGTTTTTT. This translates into CASSLDPGTVGELFF.

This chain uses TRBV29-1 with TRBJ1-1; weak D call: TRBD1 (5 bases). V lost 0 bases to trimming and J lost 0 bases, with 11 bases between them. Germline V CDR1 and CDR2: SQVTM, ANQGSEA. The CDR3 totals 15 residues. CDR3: CSVEEGTDLNTEAFF. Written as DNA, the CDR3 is TGCAGCGTTGAAGAAGGGACGGATTTGAACACTGAAGCTTTCTTT.

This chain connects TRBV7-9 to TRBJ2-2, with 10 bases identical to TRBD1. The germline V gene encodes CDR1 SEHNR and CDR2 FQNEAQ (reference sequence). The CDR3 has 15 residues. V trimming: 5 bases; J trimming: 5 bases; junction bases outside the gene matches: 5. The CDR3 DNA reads TGTGCCAGCAGCCCCGAGGGACAGGGGACCGGGGAGCTGTTTTTT. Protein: CASSPEGQGTGELFF.

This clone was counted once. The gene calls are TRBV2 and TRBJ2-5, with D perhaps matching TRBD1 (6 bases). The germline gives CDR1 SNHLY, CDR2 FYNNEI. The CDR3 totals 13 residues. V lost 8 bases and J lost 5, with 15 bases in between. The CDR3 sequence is CASGGMQGETQYF. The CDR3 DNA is TGTGCCAGCGGTGGTATGCAGGGGGAGACCCAGTACTTC.

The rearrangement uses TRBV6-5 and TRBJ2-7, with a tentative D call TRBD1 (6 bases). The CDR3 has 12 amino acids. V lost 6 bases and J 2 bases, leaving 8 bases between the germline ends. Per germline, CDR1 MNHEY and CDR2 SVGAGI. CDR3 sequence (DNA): TGTGCCAGCAGAGGACAGACCTACGAGCAGTACTTC. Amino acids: CASRGQTYEQYF.

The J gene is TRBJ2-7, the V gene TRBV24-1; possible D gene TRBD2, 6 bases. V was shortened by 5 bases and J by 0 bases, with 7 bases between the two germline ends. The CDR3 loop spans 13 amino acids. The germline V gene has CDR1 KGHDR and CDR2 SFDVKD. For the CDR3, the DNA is TGTGCCACCAGTGCCGGGGGCTCCTACGAGCAGTACTTC. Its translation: CATSAGGSYEQYF.

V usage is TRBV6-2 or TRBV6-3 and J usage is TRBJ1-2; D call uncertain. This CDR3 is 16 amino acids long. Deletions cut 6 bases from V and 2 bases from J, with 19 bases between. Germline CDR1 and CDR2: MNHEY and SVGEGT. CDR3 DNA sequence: TGTGCCAGCAGCAATCGGGCCTCCTATTTAAACTATGGCTACACCTTC. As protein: CASSNRASYLNYGYTF.

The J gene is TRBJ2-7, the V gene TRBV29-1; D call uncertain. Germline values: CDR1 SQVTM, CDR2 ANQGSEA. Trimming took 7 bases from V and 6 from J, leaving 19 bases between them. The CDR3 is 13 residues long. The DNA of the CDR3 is TGCAGCGCCTCAGAGGACGCGCGTGGCGAGCAGTACTTC. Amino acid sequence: CSASEDARGEQYF.

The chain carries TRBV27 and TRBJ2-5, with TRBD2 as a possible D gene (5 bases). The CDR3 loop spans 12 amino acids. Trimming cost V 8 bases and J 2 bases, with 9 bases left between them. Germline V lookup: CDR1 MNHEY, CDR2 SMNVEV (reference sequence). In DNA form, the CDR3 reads TGTGCCAGCGTGGACTTACAAGAGACCCAGTACTTC. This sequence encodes CASVDLQETQYF.

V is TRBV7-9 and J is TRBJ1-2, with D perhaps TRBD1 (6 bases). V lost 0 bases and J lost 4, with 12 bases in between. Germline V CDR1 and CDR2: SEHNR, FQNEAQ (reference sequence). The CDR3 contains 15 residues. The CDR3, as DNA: TGTGCCAGCAGCTTAGCTGGACAGAGTTTCTATGGCTACACCTTC. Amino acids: CASSLAGQSFYGYTF.

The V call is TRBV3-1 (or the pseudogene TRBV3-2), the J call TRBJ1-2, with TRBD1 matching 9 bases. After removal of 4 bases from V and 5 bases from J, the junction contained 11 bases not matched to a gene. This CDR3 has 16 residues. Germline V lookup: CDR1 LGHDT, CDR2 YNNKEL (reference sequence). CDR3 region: CASSPTGTGTLYGYTF. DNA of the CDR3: TGTGCCAGCAGCCCGACCGGGACAGGGACCCTTTATGGCTACACCTTC.

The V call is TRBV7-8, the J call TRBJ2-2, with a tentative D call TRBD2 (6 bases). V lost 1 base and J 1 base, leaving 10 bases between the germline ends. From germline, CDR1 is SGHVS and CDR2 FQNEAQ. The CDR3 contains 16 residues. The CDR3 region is CASSLGIAENTGELFF. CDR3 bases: TGTGCCAGCAGCTTAGGAATAGCGGAGAACACCGGGGAGCTGTTTTTT. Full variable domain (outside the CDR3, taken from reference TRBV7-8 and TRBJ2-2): GAGVSQSPRYKVAKRGQDVALRCDPISGHVSLFWYQQALGQGPEFLTYFQNEAQLDKSGLPSDRFFAERPEGSVSTLKIQRTQQEDSAVYLCASSLGIAENTGELFFGEGSRLTVL.

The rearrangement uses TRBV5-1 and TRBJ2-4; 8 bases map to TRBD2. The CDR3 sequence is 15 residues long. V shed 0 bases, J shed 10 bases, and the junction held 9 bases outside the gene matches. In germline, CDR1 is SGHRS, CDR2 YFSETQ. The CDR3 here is CASSLEAGASRIQYF. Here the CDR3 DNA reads TGCGCCAGCAGCTTGGAAGCGGGAGCTAGTCGGATTCAGTACTTC.

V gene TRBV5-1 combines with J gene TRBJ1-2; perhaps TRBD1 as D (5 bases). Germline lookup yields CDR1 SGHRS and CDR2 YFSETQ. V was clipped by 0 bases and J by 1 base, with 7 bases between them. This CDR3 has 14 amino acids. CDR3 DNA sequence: TGCGCCAGCAGCTTGGCCGGGGGTAACTATGGCTACACCTTC. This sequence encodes CASSLAGGNYGYTF.

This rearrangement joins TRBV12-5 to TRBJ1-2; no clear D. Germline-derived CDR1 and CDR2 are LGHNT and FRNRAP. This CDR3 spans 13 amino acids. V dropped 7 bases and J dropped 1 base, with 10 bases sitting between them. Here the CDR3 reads CASAYPNNYGYTF. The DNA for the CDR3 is TGTGCTAGTGCCTACCCCAATAACTATGGCTACACCTTC.

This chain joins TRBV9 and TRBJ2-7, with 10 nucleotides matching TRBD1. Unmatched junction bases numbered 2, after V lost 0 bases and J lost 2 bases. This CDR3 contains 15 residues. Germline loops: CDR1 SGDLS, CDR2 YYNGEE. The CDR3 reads CASSVAGQGAYEQYF. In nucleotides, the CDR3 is TGTGCCAGCAGCGTAGCCGGACAGGGGGCCTACGAGCAGTACTTC.

CDR3 nucleotides: TGCGCCAGCAGCTTGGGCGGGACCTACGAGCAGTACTTC. The encoded protein is CASSLGGTYEQYF. The rearrangement links TRBV5-1 to TRBJ2-7, with D possibly being TRBD2 (6 bases). Looked up from germline, CDR1 is SGHRS and CDR2 is YFSETQ. The CDR3 is made up of 13 amino acids. V was cut by 0 bases and J by 2 bases, with 6 bases left in between.

In DNA form, the CDR3 reads TGCAGCGTTGTTCAGGAAAAACTGTTTTTT. It is translated as CSVVQEKLFF. This chain connects TRBV29-1 to TRBJ1-4; D is undetermined. Germline CDR1 reads SQVTM; CDR2 reads ANQGSEA. Trimming took off 4 bases at V and 8 bases at J, with 5 bases between the two ends. The CDR3 consists of 10 residues.

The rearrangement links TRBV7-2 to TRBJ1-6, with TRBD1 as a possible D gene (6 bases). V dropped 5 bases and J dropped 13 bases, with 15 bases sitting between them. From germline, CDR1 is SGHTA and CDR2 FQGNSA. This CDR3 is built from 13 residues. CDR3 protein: CASSDDRWNPLHF. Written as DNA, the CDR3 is TGTGCCAGCAGCGACGACAGGTGGAACCCCCTCCACTTT.

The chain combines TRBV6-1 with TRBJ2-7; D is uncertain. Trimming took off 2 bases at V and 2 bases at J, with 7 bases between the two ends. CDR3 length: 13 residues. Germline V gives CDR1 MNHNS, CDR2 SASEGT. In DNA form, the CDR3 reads TGTGCCAGCAGTGAATCCCTTCCCTACGAGCAGTACTTC. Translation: CASSESLPYEQYF.